The TCR beta chain under discussion was sequenced for a study of Ad26.COV2.S vaccination and SARS-CoV-2 variants. The assay was immunoSEQ multiplex PCR, and TCRdb's table has in-frame clones only and misses some. The sample has approximately 240,000 clones; roughly 90% are singletons. The length of the CDR3 is 18 residues. Germline-derived CDR1 and CDR2 are SGHVS and FQNEAQ. V was trimmed by 3 bases and J by 3 bases, leaving 20 bases between them. Treatment reported: roughly 20 received Ad26.COV2.S at low or high dose, single or two shots; several received placebo; per-sample allocation not given. The samples were gathered on day 63 after the first injection of vaccine or placebo.

The sample consisted of peripheral blood, taken in a trial of Ad26.COV2.S vaccine versus placebo. This receptor was taken from a person aged 18-60 years who received the Ad26.COV2.S COVID-19 vaccine or a placebo. V gene TRBV7-8 combines with J gene TRBJ2-2; no clear D. DNA of the CDR3: TGTGCCAGCAGCTTGATCTTAGGTCGGAGTAGTTACACCGGGGAGCTGTTTTTT. This translates into CASSLILGRSSYTGELFF.